This record covers a single T cell receptor (beta chain). At least ten counts were recorded for this clonotype. Its antigen remains unidentified. One base away there is no much larger clone; base qualities are not given. Stable Graves' hyperthyroidism was defined as no progression to ophthalmopathy during 18 months of follow-up. Hyperthyroidism patients were aged 18 to 65 years and newly diagnosed, with disease duration of less than 2 months. Patients with uncontrolled infections, other autoimmune diseases, pregnancy or lactation were excluded. Clinical symptoms, serum thyroxine and TRAb, thyroid ultrasound, and orbital computed tomography formed the basis for the diagnoses. Ficoll-Paque density gradient centrifugation was used to isolate PBMCs from about 9 ml of fresh peripheral blood. Trizol reagent was used to extract total RNA, and RNA quality was then checked on an Agilent 2100 Bioanalyzer. These data come from a study of T cells in Graves' hyperthyroidism and ophthalmopathy (dated by TCRdb to between 2019 and 2020). About the full investigation: Peripheral blood samples were taken at initial diagnosis, before any treatment was given. After blood sampling, hyperthyroidism patients were treated with methimazole at a starting dose of 30 mg daily, and ophthalmopathy patients were treated with high-dose intravenous methylprednisolone. The 75 to 100 discovery patients were divided at random into training and test sets in a 7:3 ratio. Prospective prediction of ophthalmopathy was tested in an independent validation cohort of 18 to 20 hyperthyroidism patients and 17 patients who later progressed to ophthalmopathy. In addition, the study compared T-cell repertoires in thyroid tissue and in blood from 6 or 7 Graves' hyperthyroidism patients. To identify distinguishing TCR V-J signatures, a discovery cohort of 95 to 100 patients was used, comprising approximately 40 with Graves' ophthalmopathy and about 59 with stable Graves' hyperthyroidism. TCR Vbeta CDR3 sequencing of 120 to 150 peripheral blood samples (43 ophthalmopathy, under 80 hyperthyroidism and around 17 progressor patients) is reported in the paper. Summary of the overall study and its limitations: In validation, progression to ophthalmopathy was predicted by the model with nearly 71% sensitivity and 72.22% specificity, a median of 6.5 months before onset. Most expanded thyroid clonotypes (frequency above 0.001) were also detected in blood, suggesting blood repertoires may reflect thyroid immune responses. No statistical method was used to fix the sample size in advance, and group allocation was not hidden from the investigators. In cross-validation, a model built on a 13 V-J signature told ophthalmopathy apart from stable hyperthyroidism with roughly 87% sensitivity and 81% to 82% specificity, and in testing the same model reached 80%/75%.

The TCR beta CDR3 regions were amplified from the RNA transcripts. A first-round RT-PCR of the TCR CDR3 used the HTBI primer set with the Qiagen OneStep RT-PCR kit. Libraries were constructed in a second round of multiplex PCR, after which size selection and purification were carried out. The libraries were sequenced on an Illumina HiSeq2000 using paired-end 100 bp reads. The study's own analysis went as follows. SOAPnuke was used to process the raw data, with reads discarded if the reads contained adapters or uncalled bases, had a mean Phred below 15, or lacked an exact constant-primer or identifier match. COPE v1.2.5 was used to merge the high-quality paired reads, and each unique nucleotide sequence was defined as a clonotype. Clonotypes were aligned to IMGT TRBV, TRBD and TRBJ reference segments using MiTCR v1.1. Analysis was restricted to V-J combinations with a frequency above 0.0001, which covered about 99% of repertoires. The TCS score was defined as the ratio of F50 (clonal expansion) to E x V (chaos), calculated using BLOSUM62-based TCRdist between CDR3 peptides within each V-J. Welch's t-statistics and random forest reduced approximately 520 V-J features to roughly 13, which were used in a naive Bayes classifier (R e1071). Clones were called with MiXCR by TCRdb after fastp trimmed the public reads at Q25, and only in-frame beta chains were retained. Each entry merges the rows of one CDR3 protein and shows their most common DNA and genes. The V and J calls shown here were made by TCRdb, not taken from the authors' results. Present in this sample are about half a million distinct CDR3 sequences, less than 25% of which were seen just once. The leading ten clones occupy more than 20% of the sample.

The sequencing sample was made of blood. The clonotype originates from a man aged 18 to 30 with Graves' hyperthyroidism.

The DNA is as follows: TGCAGTGTTTTGGGCCCCTTTCCGCGGGGTAGTGGCTACACCTTC. Its protein is CSVLGPFPRGSGYTF. This chain is built from TRBV20-1 and TRBJ1-2, with the identity of the D gene unclear. The CDR1 and CDR2 encoded by the germline V gene (reference sequence) are DFQATT and SNEGSKA. From the cysteine up to the phenylalanine, the CDR3 has a length of 15 residues. Only the CDR3 portion is preserved as DNA: 45 bases, with reading frame beginning at the first base. V drops 7 bases and J drops 7 bases, leaving 25 bases in between.